Listed here are 11 T cell receptor beta chains from one sample, sequenced in a study of early T cells in non-severe SARS-CoV-2 infection (dated by TCRdb to the early 2020s). Libraries were built with 5' RACE. Instrument on record: NextSeq 500. Through fastp at Q25 and MiXCR, TCRdb rebuilt clones from the public reads, retaining in-frame beta chains. Identical CDR3 protein sequences are pooled into one entry, listed with their most common genes and DNA. The sample contains 25,000 to 35,000 distinct CDR3 sequences, around 6% of them found a single time. The ten largest clones capture 34% of the sample. The sequences come from whole blood, collected at baseline. The source is an adult who was a healthcare worker with PCR-confirmed SARS-CoV-2 infection or an uninfected control (not recorded which).

At least ten counts were recorded for this clonotype. The chain combines TRBV30 with TRBJ2-7; 9 positions match TRBD1. Per germline, CDR1 GTSNPN and CDR2 SVGIG (reference sequence). The CDR3 length is 14 residues. V trimming: 1 base; J trimming: 7 bases; junction bases outside the gene matches: 8. For the CDR3, the DNA is TGTGCCTGGAGTGAGGGACAGGGACTTGGGGAGCAGTACTTC. It translates to CAWSEGQGLGEQYF.

V and J are TRBV12-3 or TRBV12-4 and TRBJ2-5; the D is unclear. V was cut by 6 bases and J by 5 bases, with 16 bases left in between. The CDR3 consists of 14 residues. The chain's CDR3 is CASSPRGRRETQYF. CDR3 bases: TGTGCCAGCAGCCCTCGTGGCCGACGGGAGACCCAGTACTTC.

This clonotype was detected a few times. The chain recombines TRBV7-2 with TRBJ2-4; TRBD2 matches at 8 bases. CDR3 size: 20 residues. J lost 0 bases, V lost 4 bases, and 17 bases had no gene match. Looked up from germline, CDR1 is SGHTA and CDR2 is FQGNSA. Here the CDR3 DNA reads TGTGCCAGCAGCTGGCGGTCACAGCGGGAGCCCAATGAAGCCAAAAACATTCAGTACTTC. Its translation: CASSWRSQREPNEAKNIQYF.

At least ten counts were recorded for this clonotype. The CDR3 spells CASSGDRGGEQYF. The CDR3 coding sequence is TGTGCCAGCAGTGGGGACAGGGGAGGGGAGCAGTACTTC. V is TRBV6-1 and J is TRBJ2-7; 10 bases are shared with TRBD1. Germline loops: CDR1 MNHNS, CDR2 SASEGT. This CDR3 is 13 amino acids long. The V gene end was trimmed by 4 bases and the J gene end by 7 bases; junction bases not matched to a gene: 4.

The table lists this clonotype with many counts. The V gene is TRBV5-1, the J gene TRBJ1-2; D gene unclear. This CDR3 is 13 amino acids long. Germline assignment: CDR1 SGHRS and CDR2 YFSETQ. Trimming removed 1 base from V and 8 bases from J, with 12 bases in between. CDR3 sequence: CASSLLVNQGYTF. Written as DNA, the CDR3 is TGCGCCAGCAGCTTGTTAGTGAATCAAGGCTACACCTTC.

This clonotype was seen repeatedly, ten times or more. This chain joins TRBV20-1 and TRBJ2-1, with D perhaps matching TRBD2 (5 bases). The CDR3 is 13 residues long. Per germline, CDR1 DFQATT and CDR2 SNEGSKA (reference sequence). Here the CDR3 reads CSTWRQAGNEQFF. The CDR3 DNA reads TGCAGCACGTGGAGGCAGGCCGGCAATGAGCAGTTCTTC.

This clonotype was picked up many times. The chain uses TRBV20-1 and TRBJ2-5; 8 bases match TRBD1. Germline CDR1 reads DFQATT; CDR2 reads SNEGSKA (reference sequence). The CDR3 covers 12 residues. Trimming removed 3 bases from V and 3 bases from J; junction bases left unmatched: 0. The CDR3 nucleotides are TGCAGTGCTAGGGACAGGGAAGAGACCCAGTACTTC. It yields the protein CSARDREETQYF.

This chain joins TRBV19 and TRBJ2-2; TRBD2 matches at 12 bases. This CDR3 comprises 16 residues. V was clipped by 4 bases and J by 7 bases; unmatched bases: 7. Germline V gene data show CDR1 as LNHDA and CDR2 as SQIVND (reference sequence). CDR3 sequence (DNA): TGTGCCAGTAGTAACCTAGCGGGAGGGCCCGGCGGGGAGCTGTTTTTT. It specifies CASSNLAGGPGGELFF.

This clonotype has at least ten counts. The genes are TRBV18 and TRBJ2-2, with 9 bases lining up with TRBD2. Looked up from germline, CDR1 is KGHSH and CDR2 is LQKENI. The CDR3 covers 15 residues. Trimming cost V 9 bases and J 0 bases; bases outside gene matches: 5. The CDR3 DNA reads TGTGCCAGTTCTAAGCGGGAGGCGAACACCGGGGAGCTGTTTTTT. Translation: CASSKREANTGELFF.

Points on this clonotype: Being one base from a much bigger clone, this may be a read error. The CDR3 coding sequence is TGTGCCAGTAGTGCTGATAGCGGGGGACAAGAGACCCAGTACTTC. Translated: CASSADSGGQETQYF. The chain joins TRBV19 to TRBJ2-5; 9 bases line up with TRBD2. This CDR3 contains 15 residues. The germline V gene encodes CDR1 LNHDA and CDR2 SQIVND (reference sequence). The ends lost 5 bases at V and 2 bases at J; junction bases unmatched: 6.

This clonotype has just a few counts. The chain joins TRBV6-2 or TRBV6-3 to TRBJ2-7, with a weak D call TRBD1 (6 bases). Trimming pared 2 bases from V and 3 bases from J, leaving 11 bases between. This CDR3 has 14 amino acids. Germline values: CDR1 MNHEY, CDR2 SVGEGT. CDR3 DNA sequence: TGTGCCAGCAGTTACCGAACAGGGAGCTACGAGCAGTACTTC. Protein sequence: CASSYRTGSYEQYF.